The sequence of this T cell receptor beta chain was determined in a study of blood T cells in healthy people across ages. The CDR3 has 15 residues. Between the trimmed V and J ends, which lost 3 bases and 1 base, there was a span of 10 bases. Per germline, CDR1 SGDLS and CDR2 YYNGEE. It was with a sample-barcoded 5' primer and a J-beta primer mix that a second PCR of about 6 to 12 cycles was run. TCRdb reanalysed the 5' RACE reads using MiXCR and keeps one entry per CDR3 protein. The sample records some 1.1 million distinct CDR3 sequences, 30% to 40% being singletons. General study points: TCR beta diversity was tightly associated with the proportion of naive T cells.

This clonotype was observed a few times. Antigen specificity is unknown. The receptor comes from a man aged 18 to 30 in good health. The specimen sequenced was blood. The chain carries TRBV9 and TRBJ2-2; the D gene could be TRBD1 or TRBD2 (6 bases each). CDR3 sequence: CASSGGTLNTGELFF. In DNA, the CDR3 is TGTGCCAGCAGCGGCGGGACACTGAACACCGGGGAGCTGTTTTTT.